Shown below are 21 T cell receptor beta chains from a single sample sequenced in a study of T cells in Graves' hyperthyroidism and ophthalmopathy. Amplification yielded TCR beta CDR3 regions, with RNA transcripts as the source. The TCR CDR3 first-round RT-PCR relied on the HTBI primer set. TCRdb analysed the multiplex PCR reads with MiXCR anew, one entry per CDR3 protein. Of approximately 210,000 distinct CDR3 sequences listed, more than 15% are singletons. Sequences were obtained from blood. All receptors come from a man in his forties or fifties with Graves' hyperthyroidism.

The chain links TRBV20-1 to TRBJ2-1; D is possibly TRBD2 (6 bases). The CDR3 loop spans 18 amino acids. Germline lookup yields CDR1 DFQATT and CDR2 SNEGSKA (reference sequence). Trimming left V 0 bases short and J 2 bases short, with 20 bases between. The CDR3 coding sequence is TGCAGTGCTAGAGACCCCAGTTTAGCGGATGCCCCCTACAATGAGCAGTTCTTC. Translation: CSARDPSLADAPYNEQFF.

This clonotype was detected once. The rearrangement uses TRBV12-3 or TRBV12-4 and TRBJ2-7; tentative D call: TRBD2 (7 bases). Trimming removed 4 bases at V and 3 bases at J, with 28 bases between. The CDR3 runs 19 residues. CDR3 coding DNA: TGTGCCAGCAGTTACCACTTTAGGCCGGGGGCTAGCGGAGACTACGAGCAGTACTTC. This gives the protein CASSYHFRPGASGDYEQYF.

This clonotype was counted between two and nine times. In nucleotides, the CDR3 is TGTGCCAGCAGCCAAACGGGGGGAGCAATCATAACTGAAGCTTTCTTT. Translated: CASSQTGGAIITEAFF. This rearrangement joins TRBV5-6 to TRBJ1-1; tentatively, D is TRBD1 (5 bases). Germline V CDR1 and CDR2: SGHDT, YYEEEE. CDR3 length equals 16 residues. V was clipped by 4 bases and J by 5 bases, with 21 bases between them. Full variable domain (outside the CDR3, taken from reference TRBV5-6 and TRBJ1-1): DAGVTQSPTHLIKTRGQQVTLRCSPKSGHDTVSWYQQALGQGPQFIFQYYEEEERQRGNFPDRFSGHQFPNYSSELNVNALLLGDSALYLCASSQTGGAIITEAFFGQGTRLTVV.

This clonotype was detected ten times or more. CDR3 amino acids: CASSITIDSPLHF. DNA of the CDR3: TGTGCCAGCAGCATCACCATCGATTCACCCCTCCACTTT. The chain is built from TRBV7-8 and TRBJ1-6; no clear D. The CDR3 runs 13 residues. Trimming left V 5 bases short and J 8 bases short, with 10 bases between. CDR1 is SGHVS and CDR2 is FQNEAQ in the germline V gene.

This clonotype was counted only a few times. This chain connects TRBV6-1 to TRBJ2-3; 10 bases match TRBD1. The V and J ends lost 6 bases and 2 bases, in that order; junction bases with no gene match: 8. Germline assignment: CDR1 MNHNS and CDR2 SASEGT. The CDR3 is 16 amino acids. The CDR3: CASRPTGTGDTDTQYF. The CDR3 DNA reads TGTGCCAGCAGACCGACCGGGACAGGGGACACAGATACGCAGTATTTT.

This rearrangement joins TRBV7-2 to TRBJ1-2; unclear D gene. The CDR3 contains 10 residues. CDR1 and CDR2 (germline): SGHTA, FQGNSA. The germline V and J ends were trimmed by 6 bases and 14 bases, with 13 bases remaining between them. DNA of the CDR3: TGTGCCAGCAGTGGACTTTCATGGACCTTC. Protein sequence: CASSGLSWTF.

Concerning this clonotype itself: At one boundary the junction diverges from the germline segment, which might be a read error. The chain recombines TRBV15 with TRBJ2-6; D gene uncertain. CDR3 length: 15 amino acids. Germline V gene lookup returns CDR1 LNHNV and CDR2 YYDKDF (reference sequence). The CDR3 spells CATSWVISRANVLTF. The CDR3 bases are TGTGCCACCAGCTGGGTGATCTCTAGGGCCAACGTCCTGACTTTC.

This clonotype was observed at least ten times. The chain links TRBV24-1 to TRBJ2-2; 7 bases are a match to TRBD1. Trimming took 3 bases from V and 4 from J; bases not matched to a gene: 7. The CDR3 spans 16 residues. CDR1 is KGHDR, CDR2 SFDVKD, per germline. This chain's CDR3 is CATSDPGQPITGELFF. The CDR3 DNA reads TGTGCCACCAGTGATCCGGGACAGCCGATCACCGGGGAGCTGTTTTTT.

The genes are TRBV15 and TRBJ2-5; no definite D call. Germline lookup yields CDR1 LNHNV and CDR2 YYDKDF (reference sequence). Between the trimmed V and J ends, which lost 4 bases and 1 base, there was a span of 7 bases. CDR3 length: 13 amino acids. The DNA of the CDR3 is TGTGCCACCAGCACCCTCCCCCAAGAGACCCAGTACTTC. Protein product: CATSTLPQETQYF.

The V and J genes are TRBV28 and TRBJ1-2, with TRBD1 identical over 9 bases. Germline-derived CDR1 and CDR2 are MDHEN and SYDVKM. CDR3 length: 15 amino acids. V lost 3 bases and J lost 8; bases outside the gene matches: 10. The CDR3, as DNA: TGTGCCAGCAGTTTGATCGGGACAGGGCTCGGGGGCTACACCTTC. This translates into CASSLIGTGLGGYTF.

This clonotype occurred a few times. V gene TRBV5-4 combines with J gene TRBJ1-4; no reliable D call. Germline CDR1 is SGHNT and CDR2 is YYREEE (reference sequence). Between the trimmed V and J ends, which lost 0 bases and 3 bases, there was a span of 15 bases. The CDR3 has 17 amino acids. The CDR3 nucleotides are TGTGCCAGCAGCTTGGTTGGGGAAGGAGTGGCTAATGAAAAACTGTTTTTT. This gives the protein CASSLVGEGVANEKLFF. Supplemented by reference TRBV5-4 and TRBJ1-4, the full variable domain reads ETGVTQSPTHLIKTRGQQVTLRCSSQSGHNTVSWYQQALGQGPQFIFQYYREEENGRGNFPPRFSGLQFPNYSSELNVNALELDDSALYLCASSLVGEGVANEKLFFGSGTQLSVL.

This clonotype appeared a few times. V is TRBV7-6 and J is TRBJ2-1; 10 nucleotides match TRBD2. The germline V gene encodes CDR1 SGHVS and CDR2 FNYEAQ. The CDR3 runs 15 residues. After removal of 2 bases from V and 7 bases from J, the junction contained 5 bases not matched to a gene. Here the CDR3 DNA reads TGTGCCAGCAGCTTACGACTAGCGGGTACTAATGAGCAGTTCTTC. Translating it yields CASSLRLAGTNEQFF.

The chain couples TRBV2 to TRBJ1-2; 7 bases are shared with TRBD1. With 4 bases clipped from V and 5 bases from J, the junction kept 7 bases outside the gene matches. CDR1 and CDR2 from the germline V gene are SNHLY and FYNNEI. This CDR3 spans 14 amino acids. Here the CDR3 DNA reads TGTGCCAGCAGTGCTCCCGGGACAGAGTATGGCTACACCTTC. Translating it yields CASSAPGTEYGYTF.

This clonotype was seen at least ten times. The J gene is TRBJ2-7, the V gene TRBV6-2 or TRBV6-3; D may match TRBD1 or TRBD2 (5 bases each). Trimming removed 6 bases from V and 7 bases from J, with 16 bases in between. The germline gives CDR1 MNHEY, CDR2 SVGEGT. There are 13 residues in the CDR3. The CDR3 loop is CASRRGLLGEQYF. The CDR3 nucleotides are TGTGCCAGCAGACGGGGCTTGCTTGGGGAGCAGTACTTC.

The chain uses TRBV7-9 and TRBJ2-4; possible D gene TRBD1, 6 bases. CDR1 SEHNR and CDR2 FQNEAQ come from the germline V gene (reference sequence). The CDR3 length is 14 residues. V lost 6 bases, J lost 3 bases, and 12 bases lay in between. As DNA, the CDR3 is TGTGCCAGCAGTCCAGGGGTGGACAAAAACATTCAGTACTTC. This translates into CASSPGVDKNIQYF.

The rearrangement links TRBV5-5 to TRBJ1-5, with unresolved D. The CDR3 totals 13 residues. From germline, CDR1 is SGHKS and CDR2 YYEKEE (reference sequence). Trimming cost V 1 base and J 9 bases, with 11 bases left between them. The CDR3 region has the DNA TGTGCCAGCAGCTTGACGGGGTTAGGGCCCCAGCATTTT. It translates to CASSLTGLGPQHF.

The chain joins TRBV3-2 to TRBJ1-5; TRBD1, as called in the table, went unchecked against the DNA. TRBV3-2 has pseudogene status. The CDR3 contains 16 residues. CDR3 protein: CASSQVQGQGNQPQHF. The CDR3 bases are TGTGCCAGCAGCCAAGTTCAGGGGCAAGGCAATCAGCCCCAGCATTTT.

This clonotype has a handful of counts. The rearrangement links TRBV6-2 or TRBV6-3 to TRBJ2-2, with D hard to call. V was cut by 2 bases and J by 4 bases, with 5 bases left in between. CDR3 length: 13 amino acids. The V gene's germline CDR1 is MNHEY and CDR2 SVGEGT. The CDR3 region is CASSYVPTGELFF. Here the CDR3 DNA reads TGTGCCAGCAGTTACGTCCCCACCGGGGAGCTGTTTTTT.

Many counts were recorded for this clonotype. The J gene is TRBJ2-7, the V gene TRBV2; TRBD1 agrees at 9 bases. The CDR3 sequence is 15 residues long. The V and J ends lost 6 bases and 2 bases, in that order; junction bases with no gene match: 8. In germline, CDR1 is SNHLY, CDR2 FYNNEI. The CDR3 nucleotides are TGTGCCAGCAGACAAAGACAGGGGGGAGCCTACGAGCAGTACTTC. Amino acid sequence: CASRQRQGGAYEQYF.

This clonotype was detected many times. The chain couples TRBV20-1 to TRBJ2-2; D is unclear. Germline values: CDR1 DFQATT, CDR2 SNEGSKA (reference sequence). V was clipped by 1 base and J by 8 bases, with 8 bases between them. The CDR3 is made up of 12 amino acids. The CDR3, as DNA: TGCAGTGCTAGAGCGGCCAGAGGGGAGCTGTTTTTT. Its protein product is CSARAARGELFF.

The rearrangement joins TRBV7-9 to TRBJ2-1; TRBD2 matches at 13 bases. This CDR3 region has 15 residues. The germline CDR1 and CDR2 sequences are SEHNR and FQNEAQ (reference sequence). V lost 6 bases, J lost 5 bases, and 4 bases stayed unmatched. Written as DNA, the CDR3 is TGTGCCAGCAGTCAAACTAGCGGGGGGGACAATGAGCAGTTCTTC. Residues: CASSQTSGGDNEQFF. The full variable domain, rest sourced from reference TRBV7-9 and TRBJ2-1, is DTGVSQNPRHKITKRGQNVTFRCDPISEHNRLYWYRQTLGQGPEFLTYFQNEAQLEKSRLLSDRFSAERPKGSFSTLEIQRTEQGDSAMYLCASSQTSGGDNEQFFGPGTRLTVL.